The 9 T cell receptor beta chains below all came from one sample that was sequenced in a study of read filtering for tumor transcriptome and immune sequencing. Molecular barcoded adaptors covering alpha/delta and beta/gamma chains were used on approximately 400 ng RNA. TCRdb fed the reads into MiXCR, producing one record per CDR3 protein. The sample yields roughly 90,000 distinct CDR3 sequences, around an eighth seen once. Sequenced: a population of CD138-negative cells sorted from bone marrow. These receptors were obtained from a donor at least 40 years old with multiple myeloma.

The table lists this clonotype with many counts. CDR3 residues: CSAPTGWGTEAFF. CDR3 nucleotides: TGCAGTGCTCCGACAGGTTGGGGCACTGAAGCTTTCTTT. The chain has TRBV20-1 and TRBJ1-1; D is possibly TRBD1 (6 bases). Germline assignment: CDR1 DFQATT and CDR2 SNEGSKA (reference sequence). With 5 bases removed from V and 4 bases from J, the gap between germline ends came to 14 bases. The CDR3 is 13 residues long.

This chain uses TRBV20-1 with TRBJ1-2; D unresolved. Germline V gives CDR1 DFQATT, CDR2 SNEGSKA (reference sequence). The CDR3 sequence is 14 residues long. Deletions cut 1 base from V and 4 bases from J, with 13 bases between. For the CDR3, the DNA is TGCAGTGCTAGAGGGATGGCCGGGAGCTATGGCTACACCTTC. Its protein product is CSARGMAGSYGYTF.

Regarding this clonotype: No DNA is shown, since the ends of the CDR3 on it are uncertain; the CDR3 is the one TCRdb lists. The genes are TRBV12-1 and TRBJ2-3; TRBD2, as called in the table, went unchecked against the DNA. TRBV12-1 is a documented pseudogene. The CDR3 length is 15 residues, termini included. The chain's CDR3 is CAAAPGGVGTGTQYF.

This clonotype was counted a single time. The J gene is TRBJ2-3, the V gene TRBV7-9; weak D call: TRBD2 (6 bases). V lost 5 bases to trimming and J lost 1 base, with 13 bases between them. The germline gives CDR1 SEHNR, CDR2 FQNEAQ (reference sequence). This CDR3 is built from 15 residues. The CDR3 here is CASSISGRGTDTQYF. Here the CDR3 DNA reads TGTGCCAGCAGCATTAGCGGAAGGGGCACAGATACGCAGTATTTT.

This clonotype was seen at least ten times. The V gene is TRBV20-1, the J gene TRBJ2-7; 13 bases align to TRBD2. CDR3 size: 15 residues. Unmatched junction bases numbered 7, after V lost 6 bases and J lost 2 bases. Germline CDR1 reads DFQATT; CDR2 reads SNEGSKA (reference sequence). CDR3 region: CSASPTSGRAYEQYF. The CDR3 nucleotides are TGCAGTGCGAGTCCAACTAGCGGGAGGGCCTACGAGCAGTACTTC.

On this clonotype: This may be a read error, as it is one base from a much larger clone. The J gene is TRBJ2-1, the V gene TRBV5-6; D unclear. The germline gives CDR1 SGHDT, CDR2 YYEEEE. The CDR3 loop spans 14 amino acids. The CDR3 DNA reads TGTGCCAGCAGCTTGGTCGGAGCTGTTAATGAGCGGTTCTTC. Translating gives CASSLVGAVNERFF.

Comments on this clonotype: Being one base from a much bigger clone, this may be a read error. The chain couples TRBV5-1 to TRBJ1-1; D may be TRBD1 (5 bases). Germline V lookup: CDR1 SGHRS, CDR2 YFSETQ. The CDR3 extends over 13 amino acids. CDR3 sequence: CASTQLLDTAAFF. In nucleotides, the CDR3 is TGCGCCAGCACACAATTGTTGGACACTGCAGCTTTCTTT.

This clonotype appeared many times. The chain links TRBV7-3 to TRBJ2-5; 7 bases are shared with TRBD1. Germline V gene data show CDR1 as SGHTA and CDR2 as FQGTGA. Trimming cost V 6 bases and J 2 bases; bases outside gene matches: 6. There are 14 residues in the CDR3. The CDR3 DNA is TGTGCCAGCAGTCCGACAGGGCTACAAGAGACCCAGTACTTC. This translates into CASSPTGLQETQYF.

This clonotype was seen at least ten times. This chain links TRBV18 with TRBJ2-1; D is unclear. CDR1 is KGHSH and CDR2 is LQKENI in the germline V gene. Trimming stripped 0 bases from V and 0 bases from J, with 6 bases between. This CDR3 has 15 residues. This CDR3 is CASSPPWDSYNEQFF. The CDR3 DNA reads TGTGCCAGCTCACCACCTTGGGACTCCTACAATGAGCAGTTCTTC.